The 7 T cell receptor beta chains below all came from one sample that was sequenced in a study of cytomegalovirus exposure and HLA in healthy donors. Assay: immunoSEQ multiplex PCR; the TCRdb copy retains only in-frame clones and omits some. Of approximately 230,000 clones listed, roughly 90% are singletons. Sequenced material: PBMCs. These receptors were collected from a young man in good health and CMV-seropositive.

The gene calls are TRBV9 and TRBJ2-2; 16 bases align to TRBD2. After removal of 3 bases from V and 6 bases from J, the junction contained 8 bases not matched to a gene. This CDR3 spans 18 amino acids. Germline V gene lookup returns CDR1 SGDLS and CDR2 YYNGEE. The CDR3 DNA is TGTGCCAGCAGCGCCGGGACTAGCGGGAGGGCTGGGGCCGGGGAGCTGTTTTTT. This codes for CASSAGTSGRAGAGELFF.

The genes are TRBV7-9 and TRBJ1-2; D not certain. CDR1 SEHNR and CDR2 FQNEAQ come from the germline V gene (reference sequence). The CDR3 covers 15 residues. Trimming left V 5 bases short and J 4 bases short, with 17 bases between. In DNA form, the CDR3 reads TGTGCCAGCAGCCCAAGGCGGCAGTTTACCTATGGCTACACCTTC. Its protein is CASSPRRQFTYGYTF.

The chain recombines TRBV5-1 with TRBJ2-3; no clear D gene. Germline CDR1 is SGHRS and CDR2 is YFSETQ. With 0 bases removed from V and 1 base from J, the gap between germline ends came to 6 bases. The CDR3 has 14 amino acids. The CDR3 sequence is CASSLVLRTDTQYF. The CDR3 nucleotides read TGCGCCAGCAGCTTGGTTTTACGCACAGATACGCAGTATTTT. The full variable domain, in which reference TRBV5-1 and TRBJ2-3 provide the parts outside the CDR3, is KAGVTQTPRYLIKTRGQQVTLSCSPISGHRSVSWYQQTPGQGLQFLFEYFSETQRNKGNFPGRFSGRQFSNSRSEMNVSTLELGDSALYLCASSLVLRTDTQYFGPGTRLTVL.

The chain is built from TRBV10-3 and TRBJ2-7; perhaps TRBD2 as D (6 bases). The ends were cut back, 7 bases at V and 4 bases at J, with 8 bases in the middle. CDR1 is ENHRY, CDR2 SYGVKD, per germline. The CDR3 contains 11 residues. The CDR3 loop reads CAIMEGYEQYF. The CDR3, as DNA: TGTGCCATCATGGAGGGATACGAGCAGTACTTC.

V and J are TRBV19 and TRBJ2-6, with D unclear. The CDR3 is 16 residues long. V was cut by 5 bases and J by 0 bases, with 11 bases left in between. Germline CDR1 reads LNHDA; CDR2 reads SQIVND (reference sequence). This chain's CDR3 is CASSPYRLSGANVLTF. The DNA for the CDR3 is TGTGCCAGTAGTCCCTACCGTCTCTCTGGGGCCAACGTCCTGACTTTC.

The chain combines TRBV7-6 with TRBJ2-7, with no clear D. V was cut by 1 base and J by 3 bases, with 7 bases left in between. The germline gives CDR1 SGHVS, CDR2 FNYEAQ. This CDR3 has 13 residues. Here the CDR3 DNA reads TGTGCCAGCAGCTTAGAACGGAGCTACGAGCAGTACTTC. This translates into CASSLERSYEQYF.

The chain joins TRBV29-1 to TRBJ2-1, with 7 bases identical to TRBD2. The CDR3 loop spans 14 amino acids. The germline gives CDR1 SQVTM, CDR2 ANQGSEA. V was pared by 5 bases and J by 7 bases, with 11 bases of the junction left unmatched. In nucleotides, the CDR3 is TGCAGCGTTAGGTCGTCTAGCGGAGTAAATGAGCAGTTCTTC. Protein: CSVRSSSGVNEQFF.